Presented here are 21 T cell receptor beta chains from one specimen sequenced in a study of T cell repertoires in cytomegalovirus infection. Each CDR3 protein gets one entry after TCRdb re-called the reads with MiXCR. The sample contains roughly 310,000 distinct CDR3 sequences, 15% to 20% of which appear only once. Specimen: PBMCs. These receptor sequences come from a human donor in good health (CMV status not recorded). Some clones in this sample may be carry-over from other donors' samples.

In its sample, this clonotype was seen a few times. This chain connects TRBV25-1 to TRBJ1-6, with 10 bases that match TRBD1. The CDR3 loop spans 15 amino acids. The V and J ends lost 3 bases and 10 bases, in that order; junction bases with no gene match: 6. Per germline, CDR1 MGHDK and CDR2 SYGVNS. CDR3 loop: CASSDLGQGESPLHF. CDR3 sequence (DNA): TGTGCCAGCAGTGATCTTGGACAGGGGGAATCACCCCTCCACTTT. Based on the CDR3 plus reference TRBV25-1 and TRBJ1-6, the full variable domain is EADIYQTPRYLVIGTGKKITLECSQTMGHDKMYWYQQDPGMELHLIHYSYGVNSTEKGDLSSESTVSRIRTEHFPLTLESARPSHTSQYLCASSDLGQGESPLHFGNGTRLTVT.

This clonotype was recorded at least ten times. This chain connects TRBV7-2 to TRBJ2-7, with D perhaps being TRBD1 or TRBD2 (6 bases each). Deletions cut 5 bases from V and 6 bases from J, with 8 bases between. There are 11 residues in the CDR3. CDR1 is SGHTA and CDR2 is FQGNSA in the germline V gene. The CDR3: CASSRGPEQYF. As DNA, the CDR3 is TGTGCCAGCAGCCGGGGGCCCGAGCAGTACTTC.

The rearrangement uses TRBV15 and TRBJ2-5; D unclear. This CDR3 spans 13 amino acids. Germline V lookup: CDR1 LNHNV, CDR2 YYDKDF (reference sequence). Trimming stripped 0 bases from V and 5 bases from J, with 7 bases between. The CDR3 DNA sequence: TGTGCCACCAGCAGAGATCTAGGGGAGACCCAGTACTTC. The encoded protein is CATSRDLGETQYF. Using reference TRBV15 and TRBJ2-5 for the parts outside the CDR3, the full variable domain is DAMVIQNPRYQVTQFGKPVTLSCSQTLNHNVMYWYQQKSSQAPKLLFHYYDKDFNNEADTPDNFQSRRPNTSFCFLDIRSPGLGDTAMYLCATSRDLGETQYFGPGTRLLVL.

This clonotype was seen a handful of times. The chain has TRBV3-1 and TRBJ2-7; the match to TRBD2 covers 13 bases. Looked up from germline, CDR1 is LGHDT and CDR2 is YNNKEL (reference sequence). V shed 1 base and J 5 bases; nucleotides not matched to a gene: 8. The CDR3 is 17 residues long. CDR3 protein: CASSQGGLAGFKNEQYF. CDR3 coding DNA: TGTGCCAGCAGCCAAGGGGGACTAGCGGGGTTTAAGAACGAGCAGTACTTC.

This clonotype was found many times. The CDR3 bases are TGTGCCAGCAGCTTAGCGGGACAGGGTATCGGTGGCACTGAAGCTTTCTTT. It yields the protein CASSLAGQGIGGTEAFF. The gene calls are TRBV7-2 and TRBJ1-1; 9 nucleotides line up with TRBD1. Trimming took 0 bases from V and 4 from J; bases not matched to a gene: 9. The germline gives CDR1 SGHTA, CDR2 FQGNSA. The CDR3 loop spans 17 amino acids.

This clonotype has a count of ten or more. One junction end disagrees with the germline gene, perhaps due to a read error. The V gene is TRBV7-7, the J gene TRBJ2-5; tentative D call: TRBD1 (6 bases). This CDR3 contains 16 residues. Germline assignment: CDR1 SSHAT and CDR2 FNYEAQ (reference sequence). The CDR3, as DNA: TGTGCTAGCAGCCAGCAGCGTGGGACACCCGGGGAGACCCAGTACTTC. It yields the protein CASSQQRGTPGETQYF.

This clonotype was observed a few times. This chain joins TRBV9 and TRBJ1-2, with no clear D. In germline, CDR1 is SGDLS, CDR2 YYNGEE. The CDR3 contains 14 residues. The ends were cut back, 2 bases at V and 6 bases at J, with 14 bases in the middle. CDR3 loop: CASSVEGLLNGYTF. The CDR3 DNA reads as TGTGCCAGCAGCGTGGAGGGTTTATTAAATGGCTACACCTTC.

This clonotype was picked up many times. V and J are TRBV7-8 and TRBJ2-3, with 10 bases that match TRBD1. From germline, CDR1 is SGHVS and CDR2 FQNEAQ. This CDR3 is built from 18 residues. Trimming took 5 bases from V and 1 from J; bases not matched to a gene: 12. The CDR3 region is CASSPRDRGPRGTDTQYF. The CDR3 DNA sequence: TGTGCCAGCAGCCCCCGGGACAGGGGCCCTAGGGGCACAGATACGCAGTATTTT.

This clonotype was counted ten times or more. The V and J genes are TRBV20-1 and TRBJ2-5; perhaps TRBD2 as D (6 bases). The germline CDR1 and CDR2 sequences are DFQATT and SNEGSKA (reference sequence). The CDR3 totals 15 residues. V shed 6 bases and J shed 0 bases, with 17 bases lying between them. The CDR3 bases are TGCAGTGCAAGCGAGGACTACCTGTACCAAGAGACCCAGTACTTC. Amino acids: CSASEDYLYQETQYF.

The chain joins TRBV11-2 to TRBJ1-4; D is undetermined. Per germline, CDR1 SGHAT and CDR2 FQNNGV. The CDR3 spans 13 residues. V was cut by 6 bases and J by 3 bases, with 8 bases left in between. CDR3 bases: TGTGCCAGCAGACTCCGCCCTAATGAAAAACTGTTTTTT. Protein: CASRLRPNEKLFF.

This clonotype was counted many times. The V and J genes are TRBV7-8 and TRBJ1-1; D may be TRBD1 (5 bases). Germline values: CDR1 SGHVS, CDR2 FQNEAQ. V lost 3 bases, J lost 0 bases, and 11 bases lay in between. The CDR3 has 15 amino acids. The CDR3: CASSFQGRMNTEAFF. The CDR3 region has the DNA TGTGCCAGCAGCTTTCAGGGCCGAATGAACACTGAAGCTTTCTTT.

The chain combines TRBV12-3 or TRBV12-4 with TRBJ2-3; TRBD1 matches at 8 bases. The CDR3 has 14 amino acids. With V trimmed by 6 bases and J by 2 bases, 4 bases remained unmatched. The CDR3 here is CASRGQGNTDTQYF. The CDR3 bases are TGTGCCAGCAGAGGACAGGGCAACACAGATACGCAGTATTTT.

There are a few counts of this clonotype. The CDR3 spells CASRRWARNTNQPQHF. The CDR3 coding sequence is TGTGCCAGCAGGAGATGGGCCCGAAATACGAATCAGCCCCAGCATTTT. The chain recombines TRBV27 with TRBJ1-5; no clear D. CDR1 is MNHEY and CDR2 is SMNVEV in the germline V gene (reference sequence). Deletions cut 6 bases from V and 4 bases from J, with 19 bases between. The CDR3 runs to 16 residues.

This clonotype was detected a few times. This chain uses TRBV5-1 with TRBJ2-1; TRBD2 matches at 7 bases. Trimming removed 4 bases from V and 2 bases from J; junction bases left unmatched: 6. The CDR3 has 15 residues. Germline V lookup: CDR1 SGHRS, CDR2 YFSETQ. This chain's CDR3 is CASSNGGSTYNEQFF. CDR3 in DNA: TGCGCCAGCAGCAACGGGGGGTCCACCTACAATGAGCAGTTCTTC.

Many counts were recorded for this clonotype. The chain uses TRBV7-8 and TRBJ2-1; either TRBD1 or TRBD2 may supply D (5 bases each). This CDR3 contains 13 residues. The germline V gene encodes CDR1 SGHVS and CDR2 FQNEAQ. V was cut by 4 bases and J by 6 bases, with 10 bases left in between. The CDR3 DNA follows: TGTGCCAGCAGCTGGGGACCCCTCAATGAGCAGTTCTTC. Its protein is CASSWGPLNEQFF.

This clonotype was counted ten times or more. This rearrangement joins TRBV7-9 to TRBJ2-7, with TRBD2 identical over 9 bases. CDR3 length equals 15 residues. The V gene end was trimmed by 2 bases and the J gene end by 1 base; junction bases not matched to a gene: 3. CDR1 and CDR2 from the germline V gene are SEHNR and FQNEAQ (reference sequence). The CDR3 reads CASSLRAGGSYEQYF. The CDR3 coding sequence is TGTGCCAGCAGCTTACGAGCGGGGGGATCCTACGAGCAGTACTTC.

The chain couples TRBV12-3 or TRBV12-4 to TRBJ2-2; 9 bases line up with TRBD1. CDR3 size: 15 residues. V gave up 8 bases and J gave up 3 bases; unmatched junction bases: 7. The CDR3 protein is CASSWTGEDTGELFF. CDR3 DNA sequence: TGTGCCAGCTCCTGGACAGGGGAAGACACCGGGGAGCTGTTTTTT.

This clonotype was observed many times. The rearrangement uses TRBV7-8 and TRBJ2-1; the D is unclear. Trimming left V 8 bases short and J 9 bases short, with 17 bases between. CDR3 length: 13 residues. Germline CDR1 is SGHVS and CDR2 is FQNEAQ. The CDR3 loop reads CASCSYPAGEQFF. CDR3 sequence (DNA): TGTGCCAGCTGTAGCTACCCGGCAGGTGAGCAGTTCTTC.

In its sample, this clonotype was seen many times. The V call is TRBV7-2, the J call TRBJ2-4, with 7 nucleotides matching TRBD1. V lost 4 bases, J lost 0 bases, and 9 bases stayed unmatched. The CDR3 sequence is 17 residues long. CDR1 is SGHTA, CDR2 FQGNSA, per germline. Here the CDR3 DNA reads TGTGCCAGCAGCTGGGGGACAGCCAAAATAGCCAAAAACATTCAGTACTTC. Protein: CASSWGTAKIAKNIQYF.

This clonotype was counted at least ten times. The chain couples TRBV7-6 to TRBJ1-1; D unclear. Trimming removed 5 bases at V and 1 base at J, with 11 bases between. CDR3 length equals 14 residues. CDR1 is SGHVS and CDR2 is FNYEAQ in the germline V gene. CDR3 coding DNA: TGTGCCAGCAGCCCCGGCCAGGAGAACACTGAAGCTTTCTTT. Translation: CASSPGQENTEAFF.

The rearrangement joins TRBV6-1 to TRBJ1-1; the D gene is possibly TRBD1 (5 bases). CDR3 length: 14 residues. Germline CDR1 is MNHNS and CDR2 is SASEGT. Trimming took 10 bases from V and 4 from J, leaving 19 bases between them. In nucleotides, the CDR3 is TGTGCCACTACACGCGGAGGGGCGACCACTGAAGCTTTCTTT. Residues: CATTRGGATTEAFF.